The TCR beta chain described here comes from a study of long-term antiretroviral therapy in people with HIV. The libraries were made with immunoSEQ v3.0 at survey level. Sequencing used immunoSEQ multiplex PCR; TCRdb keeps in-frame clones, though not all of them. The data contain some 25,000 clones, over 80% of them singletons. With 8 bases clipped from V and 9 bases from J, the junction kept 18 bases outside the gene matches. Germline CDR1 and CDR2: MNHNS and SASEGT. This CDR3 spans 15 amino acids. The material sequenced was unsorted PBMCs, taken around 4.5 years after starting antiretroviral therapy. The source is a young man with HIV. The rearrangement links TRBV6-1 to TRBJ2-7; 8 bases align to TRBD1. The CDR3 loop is CASSIAGTGALGQYF. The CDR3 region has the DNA TGTGCCAGCTCTATAGCCGGGACAGGAGCCCTAGGGCAGTACTTC.